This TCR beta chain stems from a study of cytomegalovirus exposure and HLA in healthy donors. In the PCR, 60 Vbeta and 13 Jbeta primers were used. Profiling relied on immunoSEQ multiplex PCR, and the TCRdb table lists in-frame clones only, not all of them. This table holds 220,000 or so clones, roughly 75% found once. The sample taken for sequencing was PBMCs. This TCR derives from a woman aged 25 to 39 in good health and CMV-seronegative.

CDR3 amino acids: CASSAIAGGIVRQFF. The CDR3 DNA follows: TGTGCCAGCAGTGCAATAGCGGGGGGGATTGTACGGCAGTTCTTC. The chain links TRBV2 to TRBJ2-1; TRBD2 matches 11 bases. Germline CDR1 is SNHLY and CDR2 is FYNNEI. J gave up 12 bases and V 4 bases, and 11 bases lay outside the gene matches. The CDR3 is made up of 15 amino acids.